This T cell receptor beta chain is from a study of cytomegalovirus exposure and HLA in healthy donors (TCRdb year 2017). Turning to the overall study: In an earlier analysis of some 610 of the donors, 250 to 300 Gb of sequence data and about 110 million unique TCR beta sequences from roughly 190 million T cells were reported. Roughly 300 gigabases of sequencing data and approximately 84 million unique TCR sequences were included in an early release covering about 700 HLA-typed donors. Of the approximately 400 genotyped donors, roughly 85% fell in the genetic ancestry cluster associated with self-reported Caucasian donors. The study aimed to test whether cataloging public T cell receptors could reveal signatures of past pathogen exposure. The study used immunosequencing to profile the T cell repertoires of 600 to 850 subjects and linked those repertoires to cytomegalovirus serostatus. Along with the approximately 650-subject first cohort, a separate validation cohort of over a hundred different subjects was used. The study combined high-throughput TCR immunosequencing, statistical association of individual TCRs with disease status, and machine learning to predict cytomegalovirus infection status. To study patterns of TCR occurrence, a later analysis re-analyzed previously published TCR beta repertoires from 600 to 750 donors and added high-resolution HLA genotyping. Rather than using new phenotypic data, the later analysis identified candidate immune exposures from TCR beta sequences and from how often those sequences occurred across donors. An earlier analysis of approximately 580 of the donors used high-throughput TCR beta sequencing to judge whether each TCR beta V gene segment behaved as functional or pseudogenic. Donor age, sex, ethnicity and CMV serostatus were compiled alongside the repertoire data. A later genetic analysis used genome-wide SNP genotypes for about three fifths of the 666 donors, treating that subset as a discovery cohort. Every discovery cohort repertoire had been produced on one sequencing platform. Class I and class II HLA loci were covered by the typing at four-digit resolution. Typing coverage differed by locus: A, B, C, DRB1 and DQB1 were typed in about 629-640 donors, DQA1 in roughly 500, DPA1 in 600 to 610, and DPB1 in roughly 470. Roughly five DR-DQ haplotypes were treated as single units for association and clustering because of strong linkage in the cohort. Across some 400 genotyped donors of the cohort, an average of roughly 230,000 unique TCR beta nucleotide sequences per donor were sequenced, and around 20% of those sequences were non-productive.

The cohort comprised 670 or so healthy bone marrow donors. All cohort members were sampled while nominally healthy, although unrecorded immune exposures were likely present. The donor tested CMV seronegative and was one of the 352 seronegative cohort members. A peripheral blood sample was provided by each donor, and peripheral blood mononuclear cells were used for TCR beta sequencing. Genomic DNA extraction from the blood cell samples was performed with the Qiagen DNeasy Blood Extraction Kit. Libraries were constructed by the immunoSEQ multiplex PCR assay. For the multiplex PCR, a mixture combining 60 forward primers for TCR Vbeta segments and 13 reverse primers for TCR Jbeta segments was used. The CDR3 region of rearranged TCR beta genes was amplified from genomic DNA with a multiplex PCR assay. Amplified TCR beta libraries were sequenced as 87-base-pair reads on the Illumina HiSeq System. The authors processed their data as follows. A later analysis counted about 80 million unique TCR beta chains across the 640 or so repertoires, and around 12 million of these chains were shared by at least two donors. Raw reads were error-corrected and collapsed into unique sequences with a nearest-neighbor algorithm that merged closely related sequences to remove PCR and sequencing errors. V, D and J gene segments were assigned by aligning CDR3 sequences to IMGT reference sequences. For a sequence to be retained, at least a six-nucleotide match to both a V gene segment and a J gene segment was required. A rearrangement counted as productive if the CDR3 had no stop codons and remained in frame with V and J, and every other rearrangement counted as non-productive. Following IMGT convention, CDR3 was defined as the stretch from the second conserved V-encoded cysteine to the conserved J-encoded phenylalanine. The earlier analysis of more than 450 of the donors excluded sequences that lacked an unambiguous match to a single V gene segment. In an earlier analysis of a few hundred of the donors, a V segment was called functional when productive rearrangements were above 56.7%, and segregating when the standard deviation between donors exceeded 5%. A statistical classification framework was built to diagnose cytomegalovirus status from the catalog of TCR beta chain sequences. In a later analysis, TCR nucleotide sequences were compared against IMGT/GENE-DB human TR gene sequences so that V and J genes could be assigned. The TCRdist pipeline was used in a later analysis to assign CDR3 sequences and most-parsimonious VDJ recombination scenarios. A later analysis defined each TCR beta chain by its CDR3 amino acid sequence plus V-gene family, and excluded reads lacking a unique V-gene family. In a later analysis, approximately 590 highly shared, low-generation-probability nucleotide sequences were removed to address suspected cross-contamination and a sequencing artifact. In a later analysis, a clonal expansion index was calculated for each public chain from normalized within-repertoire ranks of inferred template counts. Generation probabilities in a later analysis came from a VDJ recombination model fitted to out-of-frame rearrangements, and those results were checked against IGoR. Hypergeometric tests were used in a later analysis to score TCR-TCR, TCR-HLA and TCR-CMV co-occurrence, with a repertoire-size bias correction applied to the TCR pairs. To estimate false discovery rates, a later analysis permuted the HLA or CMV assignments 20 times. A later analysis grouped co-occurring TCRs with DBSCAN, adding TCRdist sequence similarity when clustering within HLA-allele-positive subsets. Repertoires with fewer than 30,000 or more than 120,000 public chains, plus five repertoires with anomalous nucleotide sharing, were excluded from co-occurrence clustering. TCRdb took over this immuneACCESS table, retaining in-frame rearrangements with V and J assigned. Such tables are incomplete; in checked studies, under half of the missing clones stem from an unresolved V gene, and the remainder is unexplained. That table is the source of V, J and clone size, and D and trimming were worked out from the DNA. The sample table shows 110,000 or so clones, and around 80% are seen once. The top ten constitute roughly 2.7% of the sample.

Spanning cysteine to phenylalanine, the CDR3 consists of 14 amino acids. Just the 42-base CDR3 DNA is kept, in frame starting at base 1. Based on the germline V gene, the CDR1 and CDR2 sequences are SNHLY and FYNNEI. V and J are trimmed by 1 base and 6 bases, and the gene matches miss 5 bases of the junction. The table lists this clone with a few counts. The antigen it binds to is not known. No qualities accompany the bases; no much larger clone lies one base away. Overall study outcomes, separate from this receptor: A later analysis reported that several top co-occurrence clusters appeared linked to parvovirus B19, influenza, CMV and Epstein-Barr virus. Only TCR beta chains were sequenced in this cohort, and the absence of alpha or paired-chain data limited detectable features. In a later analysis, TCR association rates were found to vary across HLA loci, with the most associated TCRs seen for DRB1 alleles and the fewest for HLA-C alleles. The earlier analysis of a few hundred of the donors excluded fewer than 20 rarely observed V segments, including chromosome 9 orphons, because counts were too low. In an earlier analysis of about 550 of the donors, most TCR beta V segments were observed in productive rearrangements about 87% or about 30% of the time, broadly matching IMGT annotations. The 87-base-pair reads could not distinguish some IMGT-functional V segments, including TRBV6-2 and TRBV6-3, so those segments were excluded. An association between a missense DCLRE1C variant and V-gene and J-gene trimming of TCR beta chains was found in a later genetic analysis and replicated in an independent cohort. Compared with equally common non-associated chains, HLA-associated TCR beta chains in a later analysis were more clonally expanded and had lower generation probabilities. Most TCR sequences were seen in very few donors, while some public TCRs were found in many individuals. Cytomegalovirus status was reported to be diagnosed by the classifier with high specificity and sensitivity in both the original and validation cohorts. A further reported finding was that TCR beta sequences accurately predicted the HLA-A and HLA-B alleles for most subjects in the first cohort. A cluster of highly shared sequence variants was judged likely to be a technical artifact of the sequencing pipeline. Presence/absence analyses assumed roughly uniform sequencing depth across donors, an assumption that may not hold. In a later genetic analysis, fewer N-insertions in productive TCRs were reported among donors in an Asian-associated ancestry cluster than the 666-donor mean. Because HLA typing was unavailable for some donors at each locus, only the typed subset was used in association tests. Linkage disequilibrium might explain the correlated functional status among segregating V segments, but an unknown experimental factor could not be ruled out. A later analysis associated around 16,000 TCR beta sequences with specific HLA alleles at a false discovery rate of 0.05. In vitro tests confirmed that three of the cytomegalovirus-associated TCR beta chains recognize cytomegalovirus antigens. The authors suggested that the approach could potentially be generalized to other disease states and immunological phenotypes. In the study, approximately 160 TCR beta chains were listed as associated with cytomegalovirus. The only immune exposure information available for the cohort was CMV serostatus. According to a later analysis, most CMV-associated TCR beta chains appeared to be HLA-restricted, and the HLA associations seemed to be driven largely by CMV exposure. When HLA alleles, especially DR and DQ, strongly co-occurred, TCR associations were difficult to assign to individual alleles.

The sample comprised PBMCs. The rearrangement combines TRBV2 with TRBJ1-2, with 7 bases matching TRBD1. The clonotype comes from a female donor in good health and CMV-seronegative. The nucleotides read TGTGCCAGCAGTGAAGGGCAGGGGGGAGATGGCTACACCTTC. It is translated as CASSEGQGGDGYTF.